This T cell receptor beta chain stems from a study of breast tumors, draining lymph nodes, adjacent tissues. In this sample, this clonotype turned up many times. Its antigen remains unidentified. Samples came from axillary lymph nodes draining the breast cancer. TCRdb reprocessed the multiplex PCR reads via MiXCR and lists one record per CDR3 protein. The sample holds over 100,000 distinct CDR3 sequences, approximately 20% seen once. The length of the CDR3 is 14 residues. V was pared by 5 bases and J by 8 bases, with 4 bases of the junction left unmatched. Germline CDR1 and CDR2: SGHVS and FQNEAQ. Findings of the study overall: Luminal-like breast cancer showed significantly higher tumor–nontumor repertoire similarity than basal-like. Tumor repertoires ranked between lymph nodes and nontumor tissue in diversity, with V and J gene preferences.

The sample was axillary lymph node tissue. The receptor was isolated from a female donor with breast cancer. Some clones in this sample may be carry-over from other donors' samples. V usage is TRBV7-8 and J usage is TRBJ2-1, with TRBD2 identical over 12 bases. CDR3 loop: CASSPTSGSHEQFF. The CDR3 DNA reads as TGTGCCAGCAGCCCGACTAGCGGGAGCCATGAGCAGTTCTTC. Full variable domain (missing parts from reference TRBV7-8 and TRBJ2-1): GAGVSQSPRYKVAKRGQDVALRCDPISGHVSLFWYQQALGQGPEFLTYFQNEAQLDKSGLPSDRFFAERPEGSVSTLKIQRTQQEDSAVYLCASSPTSGSHEQFFGPGTRLTVL.